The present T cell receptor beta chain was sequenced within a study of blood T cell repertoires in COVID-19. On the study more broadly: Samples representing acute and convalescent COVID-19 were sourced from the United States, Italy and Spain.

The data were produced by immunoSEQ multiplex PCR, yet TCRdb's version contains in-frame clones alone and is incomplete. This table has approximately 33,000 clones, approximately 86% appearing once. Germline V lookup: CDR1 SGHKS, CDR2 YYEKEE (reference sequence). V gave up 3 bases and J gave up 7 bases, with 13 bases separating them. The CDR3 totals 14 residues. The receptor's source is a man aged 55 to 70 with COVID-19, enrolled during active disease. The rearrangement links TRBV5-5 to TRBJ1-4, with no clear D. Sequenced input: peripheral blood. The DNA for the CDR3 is TGTGCCAGCAGCTCGGGAGGTTCGGGTGAAAAACTGTTTTTT. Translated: CASSSGGSGEKLFF.